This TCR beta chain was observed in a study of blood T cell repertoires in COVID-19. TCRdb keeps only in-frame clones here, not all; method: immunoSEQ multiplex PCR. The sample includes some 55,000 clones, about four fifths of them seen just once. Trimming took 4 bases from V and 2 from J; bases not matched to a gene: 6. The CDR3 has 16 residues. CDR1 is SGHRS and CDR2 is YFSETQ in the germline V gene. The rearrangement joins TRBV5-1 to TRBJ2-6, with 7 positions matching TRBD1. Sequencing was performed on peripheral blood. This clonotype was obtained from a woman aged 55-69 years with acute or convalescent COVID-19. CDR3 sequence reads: CASSPEDRAGANVLTF. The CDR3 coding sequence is TGCGCCAGCAGCCCGGAAGACAGGGCTGGGGCCAACGTCCTGACTTTC.